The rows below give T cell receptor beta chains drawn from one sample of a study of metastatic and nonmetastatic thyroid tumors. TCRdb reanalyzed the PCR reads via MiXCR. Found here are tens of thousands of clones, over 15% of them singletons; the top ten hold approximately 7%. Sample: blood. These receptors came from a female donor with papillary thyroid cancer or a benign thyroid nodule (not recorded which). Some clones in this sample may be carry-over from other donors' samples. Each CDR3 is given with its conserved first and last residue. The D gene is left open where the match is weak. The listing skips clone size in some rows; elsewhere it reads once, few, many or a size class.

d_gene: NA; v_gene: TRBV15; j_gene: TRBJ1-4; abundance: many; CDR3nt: TGTGCCACCAGCAGAGATCAAGGGGGGGCGAAGGAAAAACTGTTTTTT; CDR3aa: CATSRDQGGAKEKLFF
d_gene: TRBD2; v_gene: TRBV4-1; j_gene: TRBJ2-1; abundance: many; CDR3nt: TGCGCCAGCAGCCAAGTTAGCCCCAAGGCGCGGGAGGTTTACGAGCAGTTCTTC; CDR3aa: CASSQVSPKAREVYEQFF
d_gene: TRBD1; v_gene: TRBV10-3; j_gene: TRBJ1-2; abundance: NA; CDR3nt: TGTGCCATCAGTGACTTGCGGGGGGACAGTAAATATGGCTACACCTTC; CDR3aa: CAISDLRGDSKYGYTF
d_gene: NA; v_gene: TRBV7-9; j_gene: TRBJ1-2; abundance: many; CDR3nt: TGTGCCAGCAGCTTAGAATCGCGACAGACCTATGGCTACACCTTC; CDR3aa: CASSLESRQTYGYTF
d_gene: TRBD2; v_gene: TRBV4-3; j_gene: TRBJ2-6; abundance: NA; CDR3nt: TGCGCCAGCAGCCAAGATGGACTAGCGGGCTCTGGGGCCAACGTCCTGACTTTC; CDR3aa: CASSQDGLAGSGANVLTF
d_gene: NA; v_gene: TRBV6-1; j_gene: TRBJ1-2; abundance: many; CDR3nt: TGTGCCAGCAGTGAAGGCAGGGCGTTTCAGGGCTACACCTTC; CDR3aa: CASSEGRAFQGYTF
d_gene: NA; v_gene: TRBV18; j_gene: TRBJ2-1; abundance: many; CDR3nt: TGTGCCAGCTCACCACCAAACAATGAGCAGTTCTTC; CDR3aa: CASSPPNNEQFF
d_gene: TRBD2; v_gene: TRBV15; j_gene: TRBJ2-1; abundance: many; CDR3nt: TGTGCCACGCGGACTAGCGGGAGGGGTGATGAGCAGTTCTTC; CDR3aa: CATRTSGRGDEQFF
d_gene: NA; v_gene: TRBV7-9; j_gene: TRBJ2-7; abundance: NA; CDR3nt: TGTGCCAGCATTTCCTACACGTACAACGAGCAGTACTTC; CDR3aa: CASISYTYNEQYF
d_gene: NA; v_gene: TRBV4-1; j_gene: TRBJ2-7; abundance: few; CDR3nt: TGCGCCAGCAGCCAAGAGAATAGGGTCTACTACGAGCAGTACTTC; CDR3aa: CASSQENRVYYEQYF
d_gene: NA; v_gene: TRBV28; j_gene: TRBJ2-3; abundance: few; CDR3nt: TGTGCCAGCAGTCCCCAGGATACGCAGTATTTT; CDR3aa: CASSPQDTQYF
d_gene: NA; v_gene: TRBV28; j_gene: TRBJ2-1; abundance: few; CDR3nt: TGTGCCAGCAGTTCCAGGACGGTGAGCTCCTACAATGAGCAGTTCTTC; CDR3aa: CASSSRTVSSYNEQFF
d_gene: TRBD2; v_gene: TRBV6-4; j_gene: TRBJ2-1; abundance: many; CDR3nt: TGTGCCAGCAGTGACGGGACTAGCGGTTCCTACAATGAGCAGTTCTTC; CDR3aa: CASSDGTSGSYNEQFF
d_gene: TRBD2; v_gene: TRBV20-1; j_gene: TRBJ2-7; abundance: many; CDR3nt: TGCAGTGCTTACCCTGCTTCTCTAGCGGGGAACGAGCAGTACTTC; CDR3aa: CSAYPASLAGNEQYF
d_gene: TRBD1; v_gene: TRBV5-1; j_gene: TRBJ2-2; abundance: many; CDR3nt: TGCGGCTCCGGGACAGGGGGCCCCGGGGAGCTGTTTTTT; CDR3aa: CGSGTGGPGELFF
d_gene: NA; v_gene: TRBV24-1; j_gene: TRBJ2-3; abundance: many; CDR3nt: TGTGCCACCAGTGAAACCGAGGATACGCAGTATTTT; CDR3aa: CATSETEDTQYF
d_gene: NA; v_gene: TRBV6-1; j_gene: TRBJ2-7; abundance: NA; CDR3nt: TGTGCCAGCAGTCTTGGGAGCTACGAGCAGTACTTC; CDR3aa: CASSLGSYEQYF
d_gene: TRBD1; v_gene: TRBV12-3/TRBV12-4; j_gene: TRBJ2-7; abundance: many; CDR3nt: TGTGCCAGCACCTCGACCACAGGGGACCCAACCTACGAGCAGTACTTC; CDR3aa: CASTSTTGDPTYEQYF
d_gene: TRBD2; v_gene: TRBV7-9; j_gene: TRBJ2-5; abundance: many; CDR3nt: TGTGCCAGCAGCTCAAGATTACTAGCGGGGGACCAAGAGACCCAGTACTTC; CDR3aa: CASSSRLLAGDQETQYF
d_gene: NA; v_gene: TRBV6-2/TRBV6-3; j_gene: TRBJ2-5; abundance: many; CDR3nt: TGTGCCAGCAGTCTTGGCCAGCGTCGGACCCAGTACTTC; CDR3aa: CASSLGQRRTQYF